One sample yielded the 22 T cell receptor beta chains listed below, sequenced in a study of T cells in tuberculosis. Method: immunoSEQ multiplex PCR; TCRdb's copy keeps in-frame clones and lacks some. Of approximately 35,000 clones listed, roughly 95% are singletons. The sample was PBMCs. The receptors shown here come from a donor aged 10-35 years with latent tuberculosis or without tuberculosis infection.

J is TRBJ2-1 and V is TRBV11-2; D perhaps matches TRBD1 (6 bases). The CDR3 spans 15 residues. Germline V gene data show CDR1 as SGHAT and CDR2 as FQNNGV. The ends were cut back, 2 bases at V and 4 bases at J, with 12 bases in the middle. CDR3 sequence reads: CASSLHRANYNEQFF. The CDR3, as DNA: TGTGCCAGCAGCTTACACAGGGCTAATTACAATGAGCAGTTCTTC. Together with reference TRBV11-2 and TRBJ2-1, the CDR3 gives the full variable domain: EAGVAQSPRYKIIEKRQSVAFWCNPISGHATLYWYQQILGQGPKLLIQFQNNGVVDDSQLPKDRFSAERLKGVDSTLKIQPAKLEDSAVYLCASSLHRANYNEQFFGPGTRLTVL.

The chain carries TRBV5-6 and TRBJ2-5; D is ambiguous. The CDR3 has 16 amino acids. The germline V and J ends were trimmed by 2 bases and 0 bases, with 14 bases remaining between them. CDR1 and CDR2 (germline): SGHDT, YYEEEE. CDR3 in DNA: TGTGCCAGCAGCTTCAGGATTTCTTCGTACCAAGAGACCCAGTACTTC. Protein sequence: CASSFRISSYQETQYF.

This chain uses TRBV5-1 with TRBJ2-7; 10 bases match TRBD2. V lost 4 bases, J lost 2 bases, and 6 bases stayed unmatched. CDR1 and CDR2 (germline): SGHRS, YFSETQ. The CDR3 loop spans 15 amino acids. CDR3 nucleotides: TGCGCCAGCAGCCTGGAGCTAGCGGGGGCCTACGAGCAGTACTTC. Its translation: CASSLELAGAYEQYF.

The chain links TRBV28 to TRBJ2-3; D unresolved. This CDR3 has 11 residues. CDR1 and CDR2 from the germline V gene are MDHEN and SYDVKM. The V end was cut by 2 bases, the J end by 6 bases, with 3 bases between. In nucleotides, the CDR3 is TGTGCCAGCAGTTTACCGGATACGCAGTATTTT. Translation gives CASSLPDTQYF.

This chain connects TRBV4-1 to TRBJ2-7; no clear D. This CDR3 spans 15 amino acids. The V and J ends lost 2 bases and 0 bases respectively, with 11 bases between them. Germline CDR1 is MGHRA and CDR2 is YSYEKL. The CDR3 nucleotides are TGCGCCAGCAGCCAAACAATCCGGAGCTCCTACGAGCAGTACTTC. Translated: CASSQTIRSSYEQYF.

The table lists this clone with a count of one. The CDR3 DNA sequence: TGCGCCAGCAGTCAAAAGGGCTGTTGGGACAGGGGCCCCCTTTTCTATGGCTACACCTTC. Residues: CASSQKGCWDRGPLFYGYTF. V is TRBV23-1 and J is TRBJ1-2; 10 bases agree with TRBD1. TRBV23-1 is known as an ORF, though its function is uncertain. The CDR3 totals 20 residues. V shed 2 bases, J shed 4 bases, and the junction held 19 bases outside the gene matches.

This chain links TRBV9 with TRBJ1-2; D remains unclear. Trimming removed 1 base from V and 5 bases from J, with 15 bases in between. CDR1 and CDR2 (germline): SGDLS, YYNGEE. This CDR3 has 15 amino acids. CDR3 nucleotides: TGTGCCAGCAGCGTAAGGGAGGACGGAGCATATGGCTACACCTTC. This encodes CASSVREDGAYGYTF.

CDR3 nucleotide sequence: TGTGCCAGCAGTTCTCAGGGGGCTGTAGCGAGCACTGAAGCTTTCTTT. It codes for CASSSQGAVASTEAFF. This sequence joins TRBV27 and TRBJ1-1; 8 bases line up with TRBD1. The CDR3 is 16 amino acids. Germline CDR1 is MNHEY and CDR2 is SMNVEV (reference sequence). Trimming removed 4 bases from V and 4 bases from J; junction bases left unmatched: 11.

The chain uses TRBV7-6 and TRBJ2-5; D is uncertain. The CDR3 sequence is 17 residues long. Trimming took 3 bases from V and 5 from J, leaving 22 bases between them. The germline CDR1 and CDR2 sequences are SGHVS and FNYEAQ. The CDR3 coding sequence is TGTGCCAGCAGCTTCTCCCAACCCAGCAGGCCCAGGGAGACCCAGTACTTC. Translating it yields CASSFSQPSRPRETQYF.

The chain is built from TRBV20-1 and TRBJ2-1, with D uncertain. The CDR3 length is 10 residues. Germline-derived CDR1 and CDR2 are DFQATT and SNEGSKA (reference sequence). Trimming took off 6 bases at V and 10 bases at J, with 10 bases between the two ends. This CDR3 reads CSALWREQFF. The CDR3 DNA sequence: TGCAGTGCCCTATGGCGGGAGCAGTTCTTC.

The rearrangement uses TRBV25-1 and TRBJ2-7, with 8 bases aligning to TRBD1. The CDR3 sequence is 12 residues long. After removal of 10 bases from V and 3 bases from J, the junction contained 5 bases not matched to a gene. Germline V gives CDR1 MGHDK, CDR2 SYGVNS. CDR3 sequence (DNA): TGTGCCATCAGACAGGGGAACTACGAGCAGTACTTC. Its protein product is CAIRQGNYEQYF.

V is TRBV10-3 and J is TRBJ2-7, with 7 bases aligning to TRBD2. The trim removed 6 bases at V and 3 bases at J, leaving 2 bases unmatched. The CDR3 is 12 amino acids. From germline, CDR1 is ENHRY and CDR2 SYGVKD. The CDR3 region is CAISASGYEQYF. DNA for the CDR3: TGTGCCATCAGCGCTAGCGGCTACGAGCAGTACTTC.

The V call is TRBV14, the J call TRBJ1-2; no firm D call. The CDR3 extends over 13 amino acids. Per the germline V gene, CDR1 is SGHDN and CDR2 is FVKESK. The V gene lost 1 base and the J gene lost 8 bases, with 11 bases spanning the gap. The DNA for the CDR3 is TGTGCCAGCAGCCAAGCAAGGGAGAGGGGCTACACCTTC. Protein product: CASSQARERGYTF.

CDR3 amino acids: CASSQSGGATEAFF. The CDR3 DNA sequence: TGTGCCAGCAGTCAGTCAGGGGGCGCGACTGAAGCTTTCTTT. The chain couples TRBV6-6 to TRBJ1-1, with 8 bases lining up with TRBD1. V shed 5 bases and J 5 bases; nucleotides not matched to a gene: 7. The V gene's germline CDR1 is MNHNY and CDR2 SVGAGI (reference sequence). There are 14 residues in the CDR3.

This chain's CDR3 is CASSLAVPIGDRGETQYF. CDR3 nucleotides: TGCGCCAGCAGCTTGGCCGTCCCCATCGGGGACAGGGGGGAGACCCAGTACTTC. The genes are TRBV5-1 and TRBJ2-5; TRBD1 aligns across 11 bases. The CDR3 sequence is 18 residues long. V lost 0 bases to trimming and J lost 5 bases; unmatched junction nucleotides: 12. CDR1 is SGHRS and CDR2 is YFSETQ in the germline V gene.

The V call is TRBV6-6, the J call TRBJ2-1; 13 positions match TRBD2. CDR3 length: 13 amino acids. From germline, CDR1 is MNHNY and CDR2 SVGAGI (reference sequence). The V segment lost 8 bases and the J segment 8 bases; nucleotides outside the gene matches: 3. The CDR3 spells CASGLAGDHEQFF. The DNA of the CDR3 is TGTGCCAGCGGACTAGCGGGAGACCATGAGCAGTTCTTC.

This clone came up once. The chain combines TRBV4-1 with TRBJ2-3, with 14 bases identical to TRBD2. V was clipped by 9 bases and J by 1 base; unmatched bases: 9. The CDR3 loop spans 17 amino acids. Per the germline V gene, CDR1 is MGHRA and CDR2 is YSYEKL. CDR3 region: CASRRLAGGPGTDTQYF. The CDR3 coding sequence is TGCGCCAGTAGGAGACTAGCGGGGGGGCCTGGCACAGATACGCAGTATTTT.

The V and J genes are TRBV9 and TRBJ1-5; 7 bases match TRBD1. Per the germline V gene, CDR1 is SGDLS and CDR2 is YYNGEE. The CDR3 has 15 residues. V was pared by 0 bases and J by 4 bases, with 4 bases of the junction left unmatched. The CDR3 here is CASSVGQGVNQPQHF. CDR3 nucleotides: TGTGCCAGCAGCGTAGGACAGGGAGTAAATCAGCCCCAGCATTTT. Full variable domain (outside the CDR3, taken from reference TRBV9 and TRBJ1-5): DSGVTQTPKHLITATGQRVTLRCSPRSGDLSVYWYQQSLDQGLQFLIQYYNGEERAKGNILERFSAQQFPDLHSELNLSSLELGDSALYFCASSVGQGVNQPQHFGDGTRLSIL.

This CDR3 reads CATSTGGLSSYEQYF. CDR3 coding DNA: TGTGCCACCTCCACGGGTGGTCTAAGCTCCTACGAGCAGTACTTC. The genes are TRBV21-1 and TRBJ2-7; the listed D gene, TRBD2, was not tested against the DNA. TRBV21-1 is listed as a pseudogene. The CDR3 consists of 15 residues.

This clone was counted a single time. This chain joins TRBV2 and TRBJ1-1, with a tentative D call TRBD1 (5 bases). Germline V CDR1 and CDR2: SNHLY, FYNNEI. V was trimmed by 3 bases and J by 1 base, leaving 12 bases between them. The CDR3 loop spans 15 amino acids. Here the CDR3 reads CASSEWAGRNTEAFF. Here the CDR3 DNA reads TGTGCCAGCAGTGAGTGGGCAGGGCGGAACACTGAAGCTTTCTTT. Full variable domain (remainder filled in from reference TRBV2 and TRBJ1-1): EPEVTQTPSHQVTQMGQEVILRCVPISNHLYFYWYRQILGQKVEFLVSFYNNEISEKSEIFDDQFSVERPDGSNFTLKIRSTKLEDSAMYFCASSEWAGRNTEAFFGQGTRLTVV.

The CDR3 bases are TGTGCCAGCAGCTTGCCGCAGGGGTTCGACAATGAGCAGTTCTTC. It yields the protein CASSLPQGFDNEQFF. The gene calls are TRBV5-4 and TRBJ2-1; weak D call: TRBD1 (6 bases). The V gene's germline CDR1 is SGHNT and CDR2 YYREEE (reference sequence). V dropped 1 base and J dropped 5 bases, with 13 bases sitting between them. The CDR3 sequence is 15 residues long.

This chain connects TRBV10-2 to TRBJ1-1; D is perhaps TRBD1 (6 bases). Germline V gene data show CDR1 as WSHSY and CDR2 as SAAADI. V lost 3 bases and J lost 6, with 11 bases in between. There are 13 residues in the CDR3. The CDR3 nucleotides are TGCGCCAGCAGTGATCCCCCAGGGGCTGAAGCTTTCTTT. This encodes CASSDPPGAEAFF.